In this sample, the clone carrying this TCR beta chain turned up once. The data stem from a study of T cell responses to AZD1222 COVID-19 vaccine. This table comes from immunoSEQ multiplex PCR, and its TCRdb copy is limited to in-frame clones, with some not included. The table lists some 150,000 clones, over 90% of them singletons. Germline CDR1 and CDR2: LGHDT and YNNKEL (reference sequence). The CDR3 is made up of 15 amino acids. V was cut by 2 bases and J by 4 bases, with 14 bases left in between. The receptor was isolated from an adult in good health. The material sequenced was peripheral blood, taken on day 0 of AZD1222 vaccination. The chain uses TRBV3-1 (or the pseudogene TRBV3-2) and TRBJ1-2; D might be TRBD1 (5 bases). This chain's CDR3 is CASSQTGPQIYGYTF. The DNA of the CDR3 is TGTGCCAGCAGCCAAACGGGACCGCAAATCTATGGCTACACCTTC.